This T cell receptor (beta chain) was retrieved from a study of shared clonotypes between healthy human individuals. Background on the study: Researchers assigned three CD4 naive, three CD4 memory, two CD8 naive and one CD8 memory plate to each donor.

The CDR3 sequence is 15 residues long. The ends lost 0 bases at V and 15 bases at J; junction bases unmatched: 11. Germline lookup yields CDR1 SGHKS and CDR2 YYEKEE (reference sequence). Adults of Caucasian background living in Nashville, Tennessee made up all donors. Assay execution took place at the deep level. Repertoires were generated with immunoSEQ multiplex PCR, while TCRdb's copy carries only in-frame clones and drops some. The sample lists approximately 2.5 million clones, roughly 93% seen once, with 0.36% in the top ten. Material: naive CD4+ T cells from PBMCs. Stated subset: CD45RA+ positively selected. The receptor was isolated from a man between 18 and 35 years old in good health. Some clones in this sample may be carry-over from other donors' samples. The chain joins TRBV5-5 to TRBJ2-3; 12 bases agree with TRBD2. The CDR3 sequence is CASSLEPSGRVRDYF. The DNA of the CDR3 is TGTGCCAGCAGCTTGGAGCCTAGCGGGAGGGTTCGGGACTATTTT.